The rows below give T cell receptor beta chains drawn from one sample of a study of blood T cell repertoires in COVID-19. Method: immunoSEQ multiplex PCR; TCRdb's copy keeps in-frame clones and lacks some. Of about 80,000 clones in the sample, roughly 87% are singletons; the top ten hold over 9.5%. Specimen: peripheral blood. The receptors stem from a man older than 75 with acute or convalescent COVID-19. The CDR3 runs from the conserved cysteine through the conserved F or W. A D gene is named only where the DNA matches it firmly. Size tells how often a clone was seen (once, few, many) or the class of an expanded clone, and some rows leave it out.

>TRBJ2-4|-|TRBD2|TRBV19
CASSIDRVGGDIQYF
TGTGCCAGTAGTATAGATCGAGTGGGGGGGGACATTCAGTACTTC
>TRBJ1-1|-|-|TRBV29-1
CSVEIGGGNTEAFF
TGCAGCGTTGAAATCGGGGGGGGGAACACTGAAGCTTTCTTT
>TRBJ1-5|-|-|TRBV6-5
CASSYMGGVGPQHF
TGTGCCAGCAGTTACATGGGGGGAGTAGGGCCCCAGCATTTT
>TRBJ2-5|-|TRBD1|TRBV2
CASNQQGARETQYF
TGTGCCAGCAACCAACAGGGGGCCAGAGAGACCCAGTACTTC
>TRBJ2-3|-|-|TRBV19
CASSIGVRGGPTDTQYF
TGTGCCAGTAGTATAGGGGTTAGGGGGGGCCCCACAGATACGCAGTATTTT
>TRBJ1-2|-|-|TRBV21-1
CAGGGIRPYGYTF
TGTGCCGGAGGAGGGATCAGACCCTATGGCTACACCTTC
>TRBJ1-5|-|-|TRBV7-9
CASSLGQGNQPQHF
TGTGCCAGCAGCTTAGGACAGGGCAATCAGCCCCAGCATTTT
>TRBJ2-1|-|TRBD2|TRBV2
CASSEALPSSGGAGEQFF
TGTGCCAGCAGTGAAGCCCTTCCTTCTAGCGGGGGGGCCGGTGAGCAGTTCTTC
>TRBJ1-3|-|-|TRBV2
CASTRGSGNTIYF
TGTGCCAGCACGAGGGGGTCTGGAAACACCATATATTTT
>TRBJ1-6|-|-|TRBV19
CATGQINSPLHF
TGTGCCACCGGACAGATTAATTCACCCCTCCACTTT
>TRBJ2-7|-|TRBD2|TRBV6-5
CASLAGGASEQYF
TGTGCCAGCCTAGCGGGGGGCGCCTCGGAGCAGTACTTC
>TRBJ1-2|once|-|TRBV9
CASSVVPGYGYTF
TGTGCCAGCAGCGTAGTACCAGGCTATGGCTACACCTTC
>TRBJ1-1|-|TRBD1|TRBV18
CASSPGQGPFLEAFF
TGTGCCAGCTCCCCAGGACAGGGGCCGTTTTTAGAAGCTTTCTTT
>TRBJ2-7|-|-|TRBV20-1
CSASNRDYEQYF
TGCAGTGCTAGTAACAGAGACTACGAGCAGTACTTC
>TRBJ1-1|-|-|TRBV7-8
CASSLASSLGAKRAEAFF
TGTGCCAGCAGCTTAGCGAGCAGCCTTGGGGCCAAACGGGCAGAAGCTTTCTTT
>TRBJ1-1|-|TRBD1|TRBV19
CASSRDRGETEAFF
TGTGCCAGTAGCCGGGACAGGGGAGAGACTGAAGCTTTCTTT
>TRBJ1-2|-|-|TRBV3-1/TRBV3-2
CASSQVQGGGYTF
TGTGCCAGCAGCCAGGTACAGGGTGGAGGCTACACCTTC
>TRBJ1-3|-|-|TRBV13
CASSWGPFSGNTIYF
TGTGCCAGCAGCTGGGGGCCCTTCTCTGGAAACACCATATATTTT
>TRBJ2-1|-|-|TRBV5-4
CASKIALAGDNEQFF
TGTGCCAGCAAGATTGCGCTAGCTGGCGACAATGAGCAGTTCTTC
>TRBJ1-4|few|-|TRBV5-1
CASSWGGNEKLFF
TGCGCCAGCAGCTGGGGGGGTAATGAAAAACTGTTTTTT
>TRBJ2-5|-|TRBD2|TRBV4-1
CASSQGLAGTQETQYF
TGCGCCAGCAGCCAAGGGCTAGCGGGGACACAAGAGACCCAGTACTTC
>TRBJ2-7|-|-|TRBV11-2
CASSLNAPEGGYEQYF
TGTGCCAGCAGCTTAAATGCCCCGGAGGGTGGCTACGAGCAGTACTTC
>TRBJ1-5|-|-|TRBV3-1/TRBV3-2
CASSQYGANSNQPQHF
TGTGCCAGCAGCCAATATGGGGCGAATAGCAATCAGCCCCAGCATTTT
>TRBJ2-1|-|-|TRBV15
CATSREHGSYNEQFF
TGTGCCACCAGCAGAGAGCACGGCTCCTACAATGAGCAGTTCTTC
>TRBJ2-7|-|-|TRBV27
CASMDSHPSYEQYF
TGTGCCAGCATGGACAGCCATCCCTCCTACGAGCAGTACTTC
>TRBJ2-2|-|-|TRBV11-2
CASSPRVLGGELFF
TGTGCCAGCAGCCCGCGGGTCCTTGGGGGGGAGCTGTTTTTT
>TRBJ2-7|-|TRBD1|TRBV19
CASTGQGGSYEQYF
TGTGCCAGCACCGGACAGGGTGGCTCCTACGAGCAGTACTTC
>TRBJ1-2|once|TRBD1|TRBV5-6
CASSLLQGARGYTF
TGTGCCAGCAGCTTGTTACAGGGGGCGCGTGGCTACACCTTC
>TRBJ2-1|-|TRBD1|TRBV6-4
CASSPQTGVGEQFF
TGTGCCAGCAGTCCGCAGACAGGGGTGGGTGAGCAGTTCTTC
>TRBJ1-1|-|-|TRBV10-1
CASRDTENTEAFF
TGCGCCAGCAGAGATACAGAGAACACTGAAGCTTTCTTT
>TRBJ2-2|-|-|TRBV4-1
CASSQAGNTGELFF
TGCGCCAGCAGCCAAGCAGGGAACACCGGGGAGCTGTTTTTT
>TRBJ1-1|-|TRBD1|TRBV19
CASSSGQGARGLAEAFF
TGTGCCAGTAGTTCGGGACAGGGGGCGCGGGGTCTGGCTGAAGCTTTCTTT
>TRBJ2-5|-|-|TRBV19
CASSMGQGSGETQYF
TGTGCCAGTAGTATGGGGCAGGGGAGTGGAGAGACCCAGTACTTC
>TRBJ2-5|few|TRBD1|TRBV5-4
CASSKQGQETQYF
TGTGCCAGCAGCAAACAGGGGCAAGAGACCCAGTACTTC
>TRBJ1-2|few|-|TRBV5-6
CASSRTERYGYTF
TGTGCCAGCAGCAGGACAGAACGGTATGGCTACACCTTC
>TRBJ1-1|few|TRBD1|TRBV6-4
CASSGQGGASEAFF
TGTGCCAGCAGTGGACAGGGGGGAGCGTCGGAAGCTTTCTTT
>TRBJ1-1|once|-|TRBV6-4
CAKTTEGQNTEAFF
TGTGCCAAGACCACGGAAGGACAGAACACTGAAGCTTTCTTT
>TRBJ2-2|few|TRBD2|TRBV9
CASRGRGDFTGELFF
TGTGCCAGCCGGGGGAGGGGTGATTTCACCGGGGAGCTGTTTTTT
>TRBJ2-7|-|TRBD1|TRBV7-2
CASSFQTGPYEQYF
TGTGCCAGCAGCTTCCAGACAGGGCCCTACGAGCAGTACTTC
>TRBJ1-2|-|-|TRBV4-1
CASSQAGRGGYGYTF
TGCGCCAGCAGCCAAGCGGGGAGGGGGGGCTATGGCTACACCTTC
>TRBJ2-7|-|-|TRBV3-1/TRBV3-2
CASSQDIAGRNPEQYF
TGTGCCAGCAGTCAAGATATTGCGGGGAGAAACCCCGAGCAGTACTTC
>TRBJ2-1|-|TRBD1|TRBV18
CASSPPGTGLEQFF
TGTGCCAGCTCACCGCCGGGGACAGGGCTTGAGCAGTTCTTC
>TRBJ1-4|-|TRBD1|TRBV18
CASSSGQATNEKLFF
TGTGCCAGCTCATCGGGACAGGCAACTAATGAAAAACTGTTTTTT
>TRBJ2-6|-|TRBD1|TRBV10-3
CAISDTKGTGPGGAGANVLTF
TGTGCCATCAGTGATACTAAGGGGACAGGACCAGGTGGGGCTGGGGCCAACGTCCTGACTTTC
>TRBJ2-2|-|-|TRBV9
CASSVGQITGELFF
TGTGCCAGCAGCGTAGGCCAGATCACCGGGGAGCTGTTTTTT
>TRBJ1-4|-|TRBD1|TRBV5-6
CASSILTGGTNEKLFF
TGTGCCAGCAGCATCTTGACAGGGGGCACTAATGAAAAACTGTTTTTT
>TRBJ2-3|-|-|TRBV7-2
CASSQSSRDTQYF
TGTGCCAGCAGCCAGTCGAGCAGGGATACGCAGTATTTT
>TRBJ2-5|-|-|TRBV6-5
CASSYRRGEVETQYF
TGTGCCAGCAGTTACCGCAGGGGGGAGGTCGAGACCCAGTACTTC
>TRBJ1-1|-|-|TRBV2
CASSGRANTEAFF
TGTGCCAGCAGTGGCAGGGCGAACACTGAAGCTTTCTTT
>TRBJ1-1|-|-|TRBV11-2
CASSAGPGRTEAFF
TGTGCCAGCAGCGCCGGGCCCGGGAGGACTGAAGCTTTCTTT
>TRBJ2-1|-|TRBD1|TRBV4-1
CASSLADRANNEQFF
TGCGCCAGCAGCCTAGCGGACAGGGCGAACAATGAGCAGTTCTTC
>TRBJ2-7|-|TRBD2|TRBV19
CASSMGWSGGPPVEQYF
TGTGCCAGTAGTATGGGGTGGAGCGGGGGCCCTCCGGTCGAGCAGTACTTC